This T cell receptor beta chain was identified during a study of cytomegalovirus exposure and HLA in healthy donors. J was trimmed by 5 bases and V by 5 bases; bases with no gene match: 12. The CDR3 is 18 amino acids. The germline V gene encodes CDR1 SGHVS and CDR2 FQNEAQ. A multiplex PCR was run with 60 Vbeta primers and 13 Jbeta primers. Assay used: immunoSEQ multiplex PCR; TCRdb lists only in-frame clones, some missing. This sample yields approximately 100,000 clones, of which just under 70% are seen a single time; about 5.7% belongs to the top ten. These donors, healthy bone marrow donors, were studied.

The chain links TRBV7-8 to TRBJ2-3; 14 bases map to TRBD2. The clonotype comes from a woman in her 70s in good health and CMV-seropositive. Input material: PBMCs. In nucleotides, the CDR3 is TGTGCCAGCAGCATATGGACTAGCGGGGGGAAAACAATAGATACGCAGTATTTT. Translation: CASSIWTSGGKTIDTQYF.